The rows below give T cell receptor beta chains drawn from one sample of a study of cytomegalovirus exposure and HLA in healthy donors. Profiling relied on immunoSEQ multiplex PCR, and the TCRdb table lists in-frame clones only, not all of them. The sample has 57,000 or so clones, about 73% seen once. Specimen: PBMCs. The receptors shown here come from a woman aged 55-70 years in good health and CMV-seropositive. Both conserved end residues are part of each CDR3. The D gene is left open where the match is weak. Size tells how often a clone was seen (once, few, many) or the class of an expanded clone, and some rows leave it out.

d_call	v_call	j_call	clone_size	cdr3_aa	cdr3_nt
TRBD1	TRBV6-1	TRBJ2-7	few	CASSRDRIYEQYF	TGTGCCAGCAGCCGGGACAGGATCTACGAGCAGTACTTC
-	TRBV28	TRBJ1-4	-	CASSPQALTNEKLFF	TGTGCCAGCAGTCCCCAAGCGCTGACTAATGAAAAACTGTTTTTT
TRBD1	TRBV7-9	TRBJ1-1	-	CSSRPGGMNTEAFF	TGTTCCAGCAGGCCAGGGGGGATGAACACTGAAGCTTTCTTT
-	TRBV5-1	TRBJ2-1	-	CASSLSDLSDEQFF	TGCGCCAGCAGCTTATCGGATCTCAGCGATGAGCAGTTCTTC
-	TRBV10-3	TRBJ1-1	-	CAIRSFGGETEAFF	TGTGCCATCAGGTCCTTCGGGGGAGAGACTGAAGCTTTCTTT
-	TRBV5-6	TRBJ1-1	-	CASSLATISVEAFF	TGTGCCAGCAGCTTGGCTACCATCTCGGTTGAAGCTTTCTTT
TRBD1	TRBV30	TRBJ1-6	few	CAWNPTDRIYSPLHF	TGTGCCTGGAATCCGACGGACAGGATATATTCACCCCTCCACTTT
-	TRBV27	TRBJ2-3	-	CASSPGGQADTQYF	TGTGCCAGCAGCCCCGGGGGGCAGGCAGATACGCAGTATTTT
-	TRBV12-5	TRBJ2-7	-	CASGLGGGTYEQYF	TGTGCTAGTGGTTTAGGAGGGGGCACCTACGAGCAGTACTTC
TRBD1	TRBV6-6	TRBJ1-2	-	CASSLQTGVGGYTF	TGTGCCAGCAGTCTACAAACAGGGGTGGGTGGCTACACCTTC
TRBD1	TRBV6-6	TRBJ2-7	-	CASSYGRQGAREQYF	TGTGCCAGCAGTTACGGCCGACAGGGGGCCCGGGAGCAGTACTTC
TRBD2	TRBV7-7	TRBJ2-7	-	CASSPGGGSEQYF	TGTGCCAGCAGCCCGGGGGGGGGCTCCGAGCAGTACTTC
TRBD1	TRBV19	TRBJ1-6	-	CASSLGTVGSPLHF	TGTGCCAGTAGTCTCGGGACAGTGGGGTCACCCCTCCACTTT
TRBD1	TRBV7-2	TRBJ2-2	-	CASSGQENTGELFF	TGTGCCAGCTCGGGACAGGAGAACACCGGGGAGCTGTTTTTT
-	TRBV27	TRBJ1-5	-	CASSLNMANQPQHF	TGTGCCAGCAGTCTTAACATGGCCAATCAGCCCCAGCATTTT
-	TRBV10-2	TRBJ2-7	once	CASTQWYSLSHEQYF	TGCGCCAGCACCCAATGGTACAGTTTATCCCACGAGCAGTACTTC
-	TRBV28	TRBJ1-2	-	CASGQPGHPWGYTF	TGTGCCAGCGGACAACCGGGACACCCATGGGGCTACACCTTC
TRBD2	TRBV9	TRBJ2-3	-	CASSPQTSGSTDTQYF	TGTGCCAGCAGCCCCCAGACTAGCGGGAGCACAGATACGCAGTATTTT
TRBD2	TRBV5-5	TRBJ2-3	-	CASSTGLAGATDTQYF	TGTGCCAGCAGCACGGGACTAGCGGGAGCCACAGATACGCAGTATTTT
-	TRBV10-3	TRBJ1-5	-	CAISDQGLNQPQHF	TGTGCCATCAGTGACCAGGGACTCAATCAGCCCCAGCATTTT
-	TRBV7-2	TRBJ1-1	once	CASSLARNTEAFF	TGTGCCAGCAGCTTAGCCAGGAACACTGAAGCTTTCTTT
TRBD1	TRBV6-6	TRBJ2-5	once	CASSYPGSGGQETQYF	TGTGCCAGCAGTTACCCGGGGTCAGGGGGCCAAGAGACCCAGTACTTC
-	TRBV25-1	TRBJ2-1	once	CASSRDNEDEQFF	TGTGCCAGCAGCCGGGACAACGAGGATGAGCAGTTCTTC
TRBD1	TRBV5-5	TRBJ2-6	-	CASIIGGQALSGANVLTF	TGTGCCAGCATCATAGGGGGACAGGCTCTCTCTGGGGCCAACGTCCTGACTTTC
-	TRBV4-3	TRBJ1-4	-	CANSQDYGRGATNEKLFF	TGCGCCAACAGCCAAGATTACGGCCGAGGAGCAACTAATGAAAAACTGTTTTTT
TRBD2	TRBV7-2	TRBJ2-7	-	CASSSSGGYEQYF	TGTGCCAGCAGCTCGAGCGGGGGGTACGAGCAGTACTTC
-	TRBV7-2	TRBJ2-1	-	CASSLGPPPGEQFF	TGTGCCAGCAGCTTGGGCCCTCCTCCGGGGGAGCAGTTCTTC
-	TRBV7-2	TRBJ1-5	-	CASSLDSQPQHF	TGTGCCAGCAGCTTAGATAGTCAGCCCCAGCATTTT
-	TRBV7-2	TRBJ2-7	-	CASSLAGVGYYEQYF	TGTGCCAGCAGCTTAGCAGGGGTCGGTTACTACGAGCAGTACTTC
-	TRBV27	TRBJ1-6	-	CASSPDSSGYTSPLHF	TGTGCCAGCAGTCCGGACAGTTCCGGGTATACTTCACCCCTCCACTTT
-	TRBV5-5	TRBJ1-1	-	CASSLGQAYTEAFF	TGTGCCAGCAGCTTGGGGCAGGCGTACACTGAAGCTTTCTTT